These T cell receptor beta chains were read from a single sample in a study of CD8+CD57+ T cells in acquired aplastic anemia. TCRdb passed the reads through MiXCR, listing each CDR3 protein once. The data contain around 150,000 distinct CDR3 sequences, around 40% of them singletons. Sequenced material: sorted CD4+, CD8+, or CD8+CD57+ T cells (not recorded which) from PBMCs. These receptors all stem from a human donor in good health. Both conserved end residues are part of each CDR3. The D gene is left open where the match is weak. Not all rows give a size; the values are once, few, many and, for expanded clones, a class.

clone size: few; J gene: TRBJ2-7; V gene: TRBV28; D gene: NA; CDR3 protein: CASRTRGNHEQYF; CDR3 DNA: TGTGCCAGCAGAACGAGGGGGAACCACGAGCAGTACTTC
clone size: NA; J gene: TRBJ1-2; V gene: TRBV7-8; D gene: TRBD1; CDR3 protein: CASSAGDRGTNYGYTF; CDR3 DNA: TGTGCCAGCAGTGCCGGGGACAGGGGAACTAACTATGGCTACACCTTC
clone size: few; J gene: TRBJ1-2; V gene: TRBV24-1; D gene: TRBD1; CDR3 protein: CAARDRGIIGYTF; CDR3 DNA: TGTGCCGCCAGGGACAGGGGCATAATTGGCTACACCTTC
clone size: few; J gene: TRBJ2-5; V gene: TRBV7-2; D gene: NA; CDR3 protein: CASSLAATRETQYF; CDR3 DNA: TGTGCCAGCAGCTTAGCGGCCACCCGGGAGACCCAGTACTTC
clone size: NA; J gene: TRBJ2-2; V gene: TRBV20-1; D gene: NA; CDR3 protein: CSAPAPGLNTGELFF; CDR3 DNA: TGCAGTGCCCCCGCCCCAGGGTTAAACACCGGGGAGCTGTTTTTT
clone size: many; J gene: TRBJ2-1; V gene: TRBV10-3; D gene: TRBD2; CDR3 protein: CAISESSAGGGNEQFF; CDR3 DNA: TGTGCCATCAGTGAGTCGTCAGCGGGAGGGGGTAATGAGCAGTTCTTC
clone size: NA; J gene: TRBJ1-5; V gene: TRBV5-1; D gene: NA; CDR3 protein: CASSLTLGEPQHF; CDR3 DNA: TGCGCCAGCAGCTTGACTCTTGGGGAGCCCCAGCATTTT
clone size: NA; J gene: TRBJ1-1; V gene: TRBV2; D gene: NA; CDR3 protein: CALWGSGLSGAFF; CDR3 DNA: TGTGCCCTCTGGGGTAGCGGGTTGAGTGGAGCTTTCTTT
clone size: NA; J gene: TRBJ1-4; V gene: TRBV11-1; D gene: NA; CDR3 protein: CASSQGRIKGEKLFF; CDR3 DNA: TGTGCCAGCAGCCAAGGGCGTATAAAGGGTGAAAAACTGTTTTTT
clone size: NA; J gene: TRBJ1-5; V gene: TRBV15; D gene: NA; CDR3 protein: CATSRERRPGGNQPQHF; CDR3 DNA: TGTGCCACCAGCAGAGAGCGTCGGCCGGGAGGCAATCAGCCCCAGCATTTT
clone size: few; J gene: TRBJ2-1; V gene: TRBV11-2; D gene: NA; CDR3 protein: CASSLGEGGEQFF; CDR3 DNA: TGTGCCAGCAGCTTAGGGGAAGGCGGGGAGCAGTTCTTC
clone size: NA; J gene: TRBJ1-1; V gene: TRBV3-1; D gene: TRBD1; CDR3 protein: CASNKRDRTNTEAFF; CDR3 DNA: TGTGCCAGCAATAAAAGGGACAGGACGAACACTGAAGCTTTCTTT
clone size: many; J gene: TRBJ2-7; V gene: TRBV5-1; D gene: TRBD2; CDR3 protein: CASSLGTSGSIYEQYF; CDR3 DNA: TGCGCCAGCAGCTTGGGTACTAGCGGGAGCATCTACGAGCAGTACTTC
clone size: many; J gene: TRBJ1-1; V gene: TRBV29-1; D gene: NA; CDR3 protein: CSVETLTATNTEAFF; CDR3 DNA: TGCAGCGTAGAAACACTGACAGCAACCAACACTGAAGCTTTCTTT
clone size: many; J gene: TRBJ2-7; V gene: TRBV7-9; D gene: TRBD1; CDR3 protein: CASSLGGTGTREQYF; CDR3 DNA: TGTGCCAGCAGCTTAGGGGGGACAGGAACTCGCGAGCAGTACTTC
clone size: NA; J gene: TRBJ1-2; V gene: TRBV10-3; D gene: NA; CDR3 protein: CATQDSLYGYTF; CDR3 DNA: TGTGCCACCCAAGACAGCCTCTATGGCTACACCTTC
clone size: NA; J gene: TRBJ2-1; V gene: TRBV7-9; D gene: NA; CDR3 protein: CASSLGRGGSYNEQFF; CDR3 DNA: TGTGCCAGCAGCTTAGGGCGGGGTGGCTCCTACAATGAGCAGTTCTTC
clone size: many; J gene: TRBJ2-6; V gene: TRBV6-5; D gene: NA; CDR3 protein: CASSYDSSGANVLTF; CDR3 DNA: TGTGCCAGCAGTTACGACAGCTCTGGGGCCAACGTCCTGACTTTC
clone size: NA; J gene: TRBJ1-2; V gene: TRBV12-3/TRBV12-4; D gene: TRBD1; CDR3 protein: CASSSSTGIGYTF; CDR3 DNA: TGTGCCAGCAGTTCCTCGACAGGGATTGGCTACACCTTC
clone size: NA; J gene: TRBJ2-7; V gene: TRBV14; D gene: TRBD2; CDR3 protein: CASSQGLLSGGDYEQYF; CDR3 DNA: TGTGCCAGCAGCCAAGGACTCCTTAGCGGGGGCGACTACGAGCAGTACTTC
clone size: many; J gene: TRBJ2-7; V gene: TRBV5-1; D gene: NA; CDR3 protein: CASSDGGNSYEQYF; CDR3 DNA: TGCGCCAGCAGCGATGGGGGCAACTCCTACGAGCAGTACTTC
clone size: NA; J gene: TRBJ2-7; V gene: TRBV2; D gene: NA; CDR3 protein: CASSDNGPSYEQYF; CDR3 DNA: TGTGCCAGCAGTGATAACGGGCCCTCCTACGAGCAGTACTTC
clone size: many; J gene: TRBJ2-7; V gene: TRBV20-1; D gene: NA; CDR3 protein: CSASKGDTYEQYF; CDR3 DNA: TGCAGTGCTAGTAAGGGGGACACCTACGAGCAGTACTTC
clone size: NA; J gene: TRBJ2-1; V gene: TRBV29-1; D gene: TRBD2; CDR3 protein: CSVRGLAGGADNEQFF; CDR3 DNA: TGCAGCGTAAGGGGACTAGCGGGAGGGGCTGACAATGAGCAGTTCTTC
clone size: many; J gene: TRBJ1-6; V gene: TRBV2; D gene: TRBD1; CDR3 protein: CASSQDRSSSPLHF; CDR3 DNA: TGTGCCAGCAGCCAGGACAGGTCATCCTCACCCCTCCACTTT
clone size: NA; J gene: TRBJ1-1; V gene: TRBV11-3; D gene: NA; CDR3 protein: CASSSSKRNTEAFF; CDR3 DNA: TGTGCCAGCAGCTCTAGTAAAAGAAACACTGAAGCTTTCTTT
clone size: NA; J gene: TRBJ1-6; V gene: TRBV30; D gene: TRBD1; CDR3 protein: CAWSQGQVTSPLHF; CDR3 DNA: TGTGCCTGGAGCCAGGGACAGGTGACCTCACCCCTCCACTTT
clone size: once; J gene: TRBJ1-5; V gene: TRBV19; D gene: TRBD1; CDR3 protein: CATQPGQGDQPQHF; CDR3 DNA: TGTGCCACCCAACCGGGACAGGGGGATCAGCCCCAGCATTTT
clone size: many; J gene: TRBJ2-1; V gene: TRBV7-3; D gene: TRBD2; CDR3 protein: CASSRTSGSIPDEQFF; CDR3 DNA: TGTGCCAGCAGCAGGACTAGCGGGAGTATTCCGGATGAGCAGTTCTTC
clone size: few; J gene: TRBJ2-2; V gene: TRBV2; D gene: TRBD1; CDR3 protein: CASSRQGVANTGELFF; CDR3 DNA: TGTGCCAGCAGTCGACAGGGTGTAGCGAACACCGGGGAGCTGTTTTTT
clone size: many; J gene: TRBJ2-1; V gene: TRBV11-2; D gene: NA; CDR3 protein: CASSLDGQVYNEQFF; CDR3 DNA: TGTGCCAGCAGCTTAGACGGGCAGGTCTACAATGAGCAGTTCTTC
clone size: NA; J gene: TRBJ2-5; V gene: TRBV11-2; D gene: NA; CDR3 protein: CASSQVNPRTQYF; CDR3 DNA: TGTGCCAGCAGCCAAGTGAACCCGCGGACCCAGTACTTC
clone size: NA; J gene: TRBJ2-1; V gene: TRBV20-1; D gene: TRBD1; CDR3 protein: CSARPGQDYNEQFF; CDR3 DNA: TGCAGTGCCCGCCCTGGACAGGACTACAATGAGCAGTTCTTC
clone size: NA; J gene: TRBJ1-5; V gene: TRBV24-1; D gene: NA; CDR3 protein: CATSAEPGRNQPQHF; CDR3 DNA: TGTGCCACCAGTGCGGAGCCGGGACGGAATCAGCCCCAGCATTTT
clone size: many; J gene: TRBJ2-2; V gene: TRBV5-1; D gene: NA; CDR3 protein: CASRAGTNTGELFF; CDR3 DNA: TGCGCCAGCAGGGCAGGGACGAACACCGGGGAGCTGTTTTTT
clone size: NA; J gene: TRBJ1-3; V gene: TRBV5-5; D gene: NA; CDR3 protein: CASGTDTGNTIYF; CDR3 DNA: TGTGCCAGCGGGACCGACACTGGAAACACCATATATTTT
clone size: many; J gene: TRBJ2-4; V gene: TRBV9; D gene: NA; CDR3 protein: CASSLSRLAAKNIQYF; CDR3 DNA: TGTGCCAGCAGCCTATCACGACTCGCAGCCAAAAACATTCAGTACTTC
clone size: few; J gene: TRBJ2-3; V gene: TRBV6-2/TRBV6-3; D gene: TRBD2; CDR3 protein: CASSYSGTSGGATDTQYF; CDR3 DNA: TGTGCCAGCAGCTACTCCGGGACTAGCGGGGGGGCGACAGATACGCAGTATTTT
clone size: NA; J gene: TRBJ2-3; V gene: TRBV20-1; D gene: NA; CDR3 protein: CSARDSGGVPPDTQYF; CDR3 DNA: TGCAGTGCTAGAGATTCCGGAGGGGTCCCACCAGATACGCAGTATTTT
clone size: many; J gene: TRBJ1-3; V gene: TRBV5-1; D gene: NA; CDR3 protein: CASSLWGADGNTIYF; CDR3 DNA: TGCGCCAGCAGCTTGTGGGGGGCAGATGGAAACACCATATATTTT
clone size: many; J gene: TRBJ1-1; V gene: TRBV12-3/TRBV12-4; D gene: NA; CDR3 protein: CASSSARMNTEAFF; CDR3 DNA: TGTGCCAGCAGTTCAGCAAGAATGAACACTGAAGCTTTCTTT